This T cell receptor beta chain was documented in a study of T cell responses to AZD1222 COVID-19 vaccine (dated by TCRdb to the early 2020s). Study-level background: Because spike-specific TCR depth and breadth did not differ between the two schedules, AZD1222 recipients who got a second dose at roughly 4 weeks were pooled with those who got a second dose at roughly 12 weeks. TCR sequencing covered more than 230 trial participants: 207 given two doses of AZD1222 and around 26 given two doses of MenACWY control vaccine. Trial participants were enrolled by age into 18-55, 56-69 and 70-plus year subgroups, with roughly 160, 29 and 62 TCR-sequenced participants respectively. Overall study results and their limits: Reportedly, close to half of the unique spike-specific TCRs recognized epitopes lying outside the regions that are mutated in the B.1.351 and B.1.1.7 variants. Conclusions about previously exposed vaccinees are limited, since just five or six AZD1222 recipients were seropositive for SARS-CoV-2 at baseline. The 56-69-year group was small, and its depth increase did not reach significance, likely because of low power. Participants were mostly white British, with more females than males. The authors suggested clonal diversity may have been underestimated. A significant rise in spike-specific TCR breadth and depth was observed after two AZD1222 doses relative to day 0 and relative to MenACWY recipients. No day 14 peak-response samples were available, so repertoires were characterized only after the peak T cell response. The whole spike protein was spanned by vaccine-associated CD4 TCRs, and dominant responses were seen in regions 160-218 and 743-854.

To note about this clone: It lacks a known antigen. The record has no base qualities; no much larger clone is one base away.

Interpreted using the paper, the time point label stands for: baseline before first vaccination. Vaccinee samples were obtained from the UK trials COV001 and COV002, which included a single-blind randomized controlled phase 2/3 trial of AZD1222 (ChAdOx1 nCoV-19) in healthy adults. For TCRbeta chain sequencing, PBMC samples from trial participants were taken at day 0 and at day 28 after the second dose. The germline V gene provides CDR1 MNHEY and CDR2 SVGAGI. V is reduced by 2 bases and J by 6 bases, leaving a spacing of 7 bases between them. The CDR3 spans 12 residues, from the cysteine through the phenylalanine. The DNA shown is the 36-base CDR3, in frame from base 1. The CDR3 regions of human TCRbeta chains were analyzed by immunosequencing. Per the authors' processing: Repertoire TCRs were checked for matches against a reference library of SARS-CoV-2-specific TCRs that had been generated using the MIRA antigen-specificity platform. Breadth was defined as the fraction of unique TCRs that were SARS-CoV-2-associated, and depth was defined as the fraction of total T cells that were SARS-CoV-2-associated. Each spike-specific TCR was assigned to its reactive spike region and to a CD4 or CD8 class using the MIRA data. Log10-transformed breadth and depth values were compared by one-way ANOVA with Sidak's multiple comparisons tests. Sourced from immuneACCESS, this table was stored by TCRdb with only in-frame sequences that have V and J called. A share of the clones is absent; for the studies checked, an unresolved V gene accounts for under half, and the remainder has no known explanation. The V and J calls and the clone size are those of that table, but D and trimming were determined from the DNA. Present in this sample are 130,000 or so clones, around 91% of which were seen just once. The ten top clones hold approximately 3.3% of the sample.

Recombination joined TRBV6-5 with TRBJ1-2, and perhaps TRBD1 as D gene, on 5 matching bases. This TCR was sampled from an adult in good health. Sequenced here: peripheral blood, sampled on day 0 of AZD1222 vaccination. The DNA sequence follows: TGTGCCAGCAGTTACCTGGGGGATGGCTACACCTTC. This codes for CASSYLGDGYTF.